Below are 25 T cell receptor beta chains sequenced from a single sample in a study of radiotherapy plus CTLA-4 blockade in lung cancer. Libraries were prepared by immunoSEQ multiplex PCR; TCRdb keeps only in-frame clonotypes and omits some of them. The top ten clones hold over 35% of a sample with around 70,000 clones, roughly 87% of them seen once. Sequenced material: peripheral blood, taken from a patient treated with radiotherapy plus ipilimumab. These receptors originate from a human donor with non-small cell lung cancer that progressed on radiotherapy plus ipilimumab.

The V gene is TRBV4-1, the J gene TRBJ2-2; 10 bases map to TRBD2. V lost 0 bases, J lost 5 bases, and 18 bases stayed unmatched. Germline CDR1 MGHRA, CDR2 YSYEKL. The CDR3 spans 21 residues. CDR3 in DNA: TGCGCCAGCAGCCAAGAAGGCCTCCGACGGATGACTAGCGGGCAGACCGGGGAGCTGTTTTTT. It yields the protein CASSQEGLRRMTSGQTGELFF.

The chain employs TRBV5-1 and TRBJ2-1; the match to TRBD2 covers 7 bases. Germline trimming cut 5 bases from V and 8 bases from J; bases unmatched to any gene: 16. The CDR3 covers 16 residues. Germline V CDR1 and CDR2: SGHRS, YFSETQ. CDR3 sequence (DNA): TGCGCCAGCAGGGGTCTAGCGGTTCAATTAAAGGATGAGCAGTTCTTC. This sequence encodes CASRGLAVQLKDEQFF.

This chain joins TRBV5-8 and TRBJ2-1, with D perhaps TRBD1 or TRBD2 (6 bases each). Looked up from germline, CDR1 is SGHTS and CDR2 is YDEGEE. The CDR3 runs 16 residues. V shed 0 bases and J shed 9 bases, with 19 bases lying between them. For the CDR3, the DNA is TGTGCCAGCAGCTTGGGACTAGTCGGGGACAAGGGTGAGCAGTTCTTC. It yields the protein CASSLGLVGDKGEQFF.

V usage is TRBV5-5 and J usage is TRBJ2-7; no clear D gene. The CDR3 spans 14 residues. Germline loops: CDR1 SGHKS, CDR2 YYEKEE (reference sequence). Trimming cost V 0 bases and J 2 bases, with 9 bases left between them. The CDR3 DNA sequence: TGTGCCAGCAGCTTGGTTGGTGGACCCTACGAGCAGTACGTC. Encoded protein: CASSLVGGPYEQYV.

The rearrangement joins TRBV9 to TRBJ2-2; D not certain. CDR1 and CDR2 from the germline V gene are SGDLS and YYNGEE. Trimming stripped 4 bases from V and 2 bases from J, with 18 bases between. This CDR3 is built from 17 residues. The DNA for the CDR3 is TGTGCCAGCAGCCAAAAGACGGGTACGATAAACACCGGGGAGCTGTTTTTT. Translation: CASSQKTGTINTGELFF.

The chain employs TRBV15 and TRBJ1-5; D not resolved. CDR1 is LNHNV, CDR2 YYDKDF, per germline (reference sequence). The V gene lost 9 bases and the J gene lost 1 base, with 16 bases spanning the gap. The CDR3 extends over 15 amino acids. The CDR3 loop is CATTADSGSNQPQHF. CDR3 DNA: TGTGCCACTACCGCGGATTCCGGCAGCAATCAGCCCCAGCATTTT.

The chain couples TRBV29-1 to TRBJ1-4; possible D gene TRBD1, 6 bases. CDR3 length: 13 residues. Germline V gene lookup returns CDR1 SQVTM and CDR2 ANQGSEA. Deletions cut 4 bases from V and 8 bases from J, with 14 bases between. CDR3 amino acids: CSVAIRQGEKLFF. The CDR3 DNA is TGCAGCGTTGCAATAAGGCAGGGGGAAAAACTGTTTTTT.

The CDR3 is CASSLWNGRGNNEQFF. Written as DNA, the CDR3 is TGTGCCAGCAGTTTATGGAATGGGAGGGGGAACAATGAGCAGTTCTTC. The chain links TRBV28 to TRBJ2-1; D possibly corresponds to TRBD2 (7 bases). The V and J ends lost 0 bases and 5 bases respectively, with 14 bases between them. CDR1 MDHEN and CDR2 SYDVKM come from the germline V gene. The CDR3 covers 16 residues.

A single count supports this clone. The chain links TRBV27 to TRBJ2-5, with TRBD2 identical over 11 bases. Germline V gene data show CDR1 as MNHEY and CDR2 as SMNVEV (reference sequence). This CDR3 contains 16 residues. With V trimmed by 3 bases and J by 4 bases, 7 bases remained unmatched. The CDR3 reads CASSLNAGLAGETQYF. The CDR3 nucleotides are TGTGCCAGCAGTTTGAATGCCGGACTAGCGGGAGAGACCCAGTACTTC.

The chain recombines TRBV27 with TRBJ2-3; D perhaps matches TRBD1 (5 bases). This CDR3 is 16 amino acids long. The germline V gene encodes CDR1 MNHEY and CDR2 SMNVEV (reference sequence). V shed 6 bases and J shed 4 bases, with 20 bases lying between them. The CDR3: CASRPTQGAPSDTQYF. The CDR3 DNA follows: TGTGCCAGCAGACCTACCCAAGGGGCGCCTTCAGATACGCAGTATTTT.

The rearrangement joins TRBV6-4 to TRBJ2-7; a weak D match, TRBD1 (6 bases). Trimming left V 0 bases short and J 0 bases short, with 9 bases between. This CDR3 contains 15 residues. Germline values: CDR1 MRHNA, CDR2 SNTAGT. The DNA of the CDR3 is TGTGCCAGCAGTGACTCAGACAGGAGCTCCTACGAGCAGTACGTC. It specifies CASSDSDRSSYEQYV.

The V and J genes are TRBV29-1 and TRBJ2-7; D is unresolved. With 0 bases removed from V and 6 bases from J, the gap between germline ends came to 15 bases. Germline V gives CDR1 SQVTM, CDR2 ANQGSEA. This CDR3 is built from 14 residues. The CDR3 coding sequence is TGCAGCGTTGAAGAAGGGTTACTACCCTGCGAGCAGTACGTC. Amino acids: CSVEEGLLPCEQYV.

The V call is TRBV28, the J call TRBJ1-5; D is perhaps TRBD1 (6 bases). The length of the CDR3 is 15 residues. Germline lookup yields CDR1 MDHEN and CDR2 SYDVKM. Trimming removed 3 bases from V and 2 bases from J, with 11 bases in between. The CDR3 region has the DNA TGTGCCAGCAGTTTGCGGGGGGCTCGCAATCAGCCCCAGCATTTT. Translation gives CASSLRGARNQPQHF.

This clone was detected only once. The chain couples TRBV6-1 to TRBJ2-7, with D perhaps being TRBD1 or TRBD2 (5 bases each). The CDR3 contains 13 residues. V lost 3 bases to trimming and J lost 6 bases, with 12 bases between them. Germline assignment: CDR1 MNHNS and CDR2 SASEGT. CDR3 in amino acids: CASSEGRALEQYF. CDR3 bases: TGTGCCAGCAGTGAGGGGCGGGCCCTCGAGCAGTACTTC.

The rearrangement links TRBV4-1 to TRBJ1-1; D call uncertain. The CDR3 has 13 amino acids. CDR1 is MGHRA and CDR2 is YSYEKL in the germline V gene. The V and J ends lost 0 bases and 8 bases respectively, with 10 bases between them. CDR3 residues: CASSQDPKDEAFF. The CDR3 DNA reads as TGCGCCAGCAGCCAAGACCCCAAAGACGAAGCTTTCTTT.

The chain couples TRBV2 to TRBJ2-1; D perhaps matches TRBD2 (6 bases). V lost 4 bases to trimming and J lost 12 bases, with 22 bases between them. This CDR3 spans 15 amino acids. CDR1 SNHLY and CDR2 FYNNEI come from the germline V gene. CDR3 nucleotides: TGTGCCAGCAGTGGAAGGGACTGGGGTTACGTTGGGCAGTTCTTC. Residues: CASSGRDWGYVGQFF.

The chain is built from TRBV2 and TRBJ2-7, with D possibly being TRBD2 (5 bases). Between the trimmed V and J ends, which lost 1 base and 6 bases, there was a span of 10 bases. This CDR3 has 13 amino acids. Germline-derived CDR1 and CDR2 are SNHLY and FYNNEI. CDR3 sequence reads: CASSEGLATEQYV. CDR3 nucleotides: TGTGCCAGCAGTGAAGGGCTAGCTACCGAGCAGTACGTC.

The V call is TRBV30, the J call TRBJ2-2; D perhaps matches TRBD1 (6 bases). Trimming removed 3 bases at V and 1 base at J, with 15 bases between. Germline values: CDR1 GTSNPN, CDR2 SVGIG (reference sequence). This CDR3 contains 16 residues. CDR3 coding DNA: TGTGCCTGGAGCAGCAGGGACATCCTGAACACCGGGGAGCTGTTTTTT. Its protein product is CAWSSRDILNTGELFF.

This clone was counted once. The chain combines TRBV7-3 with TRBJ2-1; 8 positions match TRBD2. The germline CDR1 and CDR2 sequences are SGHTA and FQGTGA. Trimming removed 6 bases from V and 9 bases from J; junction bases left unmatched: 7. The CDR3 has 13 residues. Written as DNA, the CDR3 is TGTGCCAGCAGTACCGGGACTAGTGGTGAGCAGTTCTTC. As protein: CASSTGTSGEQFF. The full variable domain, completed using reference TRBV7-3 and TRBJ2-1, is GAGVSQTPSNKVTEKGKYVELRCDPISGHTALYWYRQSLGQGPEFLIYFQGTGAADDSGLPNDRFFAVRPEGSVSTLKIQRTERGDSAVYLCASSTGTSGEQFFGPGTRLTVL.

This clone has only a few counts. CDR3: CASSIATGRGGSGYTF. DNA for the CDR3: TGTGCCAGTAGTATAGCAACGGGAAGAGGGGGATCCGGCTACACCTTC. The rearrangement links TRBV19 to TRBJ1-2, with D perhaps TRBD1 (6 bases). V was shortened by 1 base and J by 8 bases, with 20 bases between the two germline ends. The CDR3 loop spans 16 amino acids. Germline V gene sequence: CDR1 LNHDA, CDR2 SQIVND (reference sequence).

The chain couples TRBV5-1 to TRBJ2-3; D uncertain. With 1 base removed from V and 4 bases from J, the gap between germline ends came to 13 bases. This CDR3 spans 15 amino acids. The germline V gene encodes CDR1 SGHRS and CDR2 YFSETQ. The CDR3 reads CASSLWGFGADTQYF. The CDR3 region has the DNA TGCGCCAGCAGCTTGTGGGGATTTGGTGCAGATACGCAGTATTTT. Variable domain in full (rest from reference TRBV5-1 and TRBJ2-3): KAGVTQTPRYLIKTRGQQVTLSCSPISGHRSVSWYQQTPGQGLQFLFEYFSETQRNKGNFPGRFSGRQFSNSRSEMNVSTLELGDSALYLCASSLWGFGADTQYFGPGTRLTVL.

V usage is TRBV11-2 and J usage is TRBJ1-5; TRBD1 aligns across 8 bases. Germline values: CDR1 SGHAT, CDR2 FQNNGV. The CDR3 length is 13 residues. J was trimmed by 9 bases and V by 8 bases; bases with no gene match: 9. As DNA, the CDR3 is TGTGCCAGCGGGGGACAGGCCCCGGGGCCCCAGCATTTT. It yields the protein CASGGQAPGPQHF.

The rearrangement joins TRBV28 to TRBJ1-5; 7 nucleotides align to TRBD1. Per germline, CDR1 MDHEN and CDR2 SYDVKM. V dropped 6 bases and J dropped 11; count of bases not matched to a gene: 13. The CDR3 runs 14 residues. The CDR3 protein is CASRFGTVAEAQHF. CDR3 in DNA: TGTGCCAGCAGATTCGGGACAGTCGCTGAGGCCCAGCATTTT.

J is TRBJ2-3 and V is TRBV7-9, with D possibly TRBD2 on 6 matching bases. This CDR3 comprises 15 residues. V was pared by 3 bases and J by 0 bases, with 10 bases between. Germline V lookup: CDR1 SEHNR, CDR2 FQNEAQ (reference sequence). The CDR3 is CASSFSRGSTDTQYF. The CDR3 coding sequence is TGTGCCAGCAGCTTTTCGCGGGGCAGCACAGATACGCAGTATTTT.

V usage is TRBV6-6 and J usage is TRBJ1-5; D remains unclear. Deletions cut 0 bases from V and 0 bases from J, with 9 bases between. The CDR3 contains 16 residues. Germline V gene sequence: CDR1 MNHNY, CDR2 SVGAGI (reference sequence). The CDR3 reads CASSYSTEYSNQPQHF. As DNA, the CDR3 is TGTGCCAGCAGTTACTCAACAGAATATAGCAATCAGCCCCAGCATTTT.